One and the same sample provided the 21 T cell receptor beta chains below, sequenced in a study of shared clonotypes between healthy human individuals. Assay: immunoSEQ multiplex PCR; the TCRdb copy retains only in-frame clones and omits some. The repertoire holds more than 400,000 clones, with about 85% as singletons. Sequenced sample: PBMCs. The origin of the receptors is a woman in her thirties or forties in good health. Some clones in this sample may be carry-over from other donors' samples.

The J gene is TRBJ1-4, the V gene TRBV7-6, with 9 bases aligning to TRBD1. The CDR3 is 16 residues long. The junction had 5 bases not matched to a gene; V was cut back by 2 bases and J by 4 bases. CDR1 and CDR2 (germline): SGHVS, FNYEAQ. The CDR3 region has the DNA TGTGCCAGCAGCTTACCCTACAGGGGGCGTAATGAAAAACTGTTTTTT. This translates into CASSLPYRGRNEKLFF.

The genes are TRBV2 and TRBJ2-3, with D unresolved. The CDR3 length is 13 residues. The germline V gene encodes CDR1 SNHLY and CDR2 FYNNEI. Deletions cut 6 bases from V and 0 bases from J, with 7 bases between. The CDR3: CASRPGSTDTQYF. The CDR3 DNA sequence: TGTGCCAGCAGGCCTGGGAGCACAGATACGCAGTATTTT.

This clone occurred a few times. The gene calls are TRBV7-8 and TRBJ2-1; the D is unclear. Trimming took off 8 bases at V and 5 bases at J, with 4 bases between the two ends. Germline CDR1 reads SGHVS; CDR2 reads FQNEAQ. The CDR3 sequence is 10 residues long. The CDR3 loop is CASGDNEQFF. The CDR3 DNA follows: TGTGCCAGCGGGGACAATGAGCAGTTCTTC.

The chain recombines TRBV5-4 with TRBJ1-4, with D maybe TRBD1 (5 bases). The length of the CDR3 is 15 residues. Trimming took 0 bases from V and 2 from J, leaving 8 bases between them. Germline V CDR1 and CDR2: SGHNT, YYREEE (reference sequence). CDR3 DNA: TGTGCCAGCAGCTTGGGGGGCGGCACTAATGAAAAACTGTTTTTT. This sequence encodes CASSLGGGTNEKLFF.

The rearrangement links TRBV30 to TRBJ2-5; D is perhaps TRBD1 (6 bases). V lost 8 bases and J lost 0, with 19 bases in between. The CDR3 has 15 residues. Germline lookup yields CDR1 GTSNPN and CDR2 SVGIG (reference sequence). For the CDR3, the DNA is TGTGCCAGCAGCACCGGACAGCGGTACCAAGAGACCCAGTACTTC. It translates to CASSTGQRYQETQYF.

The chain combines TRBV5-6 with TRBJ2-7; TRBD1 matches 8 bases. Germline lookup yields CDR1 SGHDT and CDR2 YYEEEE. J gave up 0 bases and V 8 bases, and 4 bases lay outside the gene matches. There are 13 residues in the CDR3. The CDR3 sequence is CASGDRSSYEQYF. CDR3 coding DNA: TGTGCCAGTGGGGACAGGAGCTCCTACGAGCAGTACTTC.

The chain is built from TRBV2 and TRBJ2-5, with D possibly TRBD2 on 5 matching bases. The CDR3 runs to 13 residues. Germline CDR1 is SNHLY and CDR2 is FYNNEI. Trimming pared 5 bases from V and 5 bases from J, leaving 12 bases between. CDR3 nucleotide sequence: TGTGCCAGCAGTCCCAATAGGAGGGAGACCCAGTACTTC. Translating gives CASSPNRRETQYF.

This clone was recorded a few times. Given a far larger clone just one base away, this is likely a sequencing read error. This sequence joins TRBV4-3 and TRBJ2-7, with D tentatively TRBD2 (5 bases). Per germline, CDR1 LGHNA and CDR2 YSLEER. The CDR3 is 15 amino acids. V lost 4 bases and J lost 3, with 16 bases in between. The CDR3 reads CASSRESGEYYEQYF. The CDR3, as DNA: TGCGCCAGCAGCCGAGAGAGCGGCGAGTACTACGAGCAGTACTTC.

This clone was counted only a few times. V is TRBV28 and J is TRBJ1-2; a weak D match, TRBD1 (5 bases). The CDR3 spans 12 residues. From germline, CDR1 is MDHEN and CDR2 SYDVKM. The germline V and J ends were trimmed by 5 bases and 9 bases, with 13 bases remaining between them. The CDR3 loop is CASSMAQGRYTF. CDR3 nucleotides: TGTGCCAGCAGTATGGCCCAGGGACGCTACACCTTC.

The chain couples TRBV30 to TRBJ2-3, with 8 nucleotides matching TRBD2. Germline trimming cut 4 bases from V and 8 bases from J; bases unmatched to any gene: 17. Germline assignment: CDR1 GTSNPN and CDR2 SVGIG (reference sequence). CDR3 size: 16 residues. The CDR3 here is CAWNRPHREGGGTQYF. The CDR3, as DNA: TGTGCCTGGAACCGACCCCACCGGGAGGGAGGGGGTACGCAGTATTTT.

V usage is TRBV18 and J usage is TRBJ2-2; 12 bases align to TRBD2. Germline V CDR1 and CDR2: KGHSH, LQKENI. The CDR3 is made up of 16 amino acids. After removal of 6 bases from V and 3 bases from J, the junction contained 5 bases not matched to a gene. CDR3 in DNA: TGTGCCAGCTCCCCCCGACTAGCGGGAGACACCGGGGAGCTGTTTTTT. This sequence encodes CASSPRLAGDTGELFF.

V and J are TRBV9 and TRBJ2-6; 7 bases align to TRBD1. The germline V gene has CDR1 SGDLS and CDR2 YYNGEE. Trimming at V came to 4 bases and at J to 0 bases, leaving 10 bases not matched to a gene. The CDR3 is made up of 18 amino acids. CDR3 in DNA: TGTGCCAGCAGCCCTAAGGGGGCAGGTCCCTCTGGGGCCAACGTCCTGACTTTC. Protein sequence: CASSPKGAGPSGANVLTF.

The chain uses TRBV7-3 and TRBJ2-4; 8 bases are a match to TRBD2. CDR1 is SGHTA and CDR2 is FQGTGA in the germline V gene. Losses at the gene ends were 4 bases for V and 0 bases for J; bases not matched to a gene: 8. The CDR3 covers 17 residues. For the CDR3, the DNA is TGTGCCAGCAGCTCCCCGACTAGCGTCCCAGCCAAAAACATTCAGTACTTC. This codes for CASSSPTSVPAKNIQYF.

DNA for the CDR3: TGTGCCAGCACCGGTCGCGTTTTTGATGTTGAGCAGTACTTC. The encoded protein is CASTGRVFDVEQYF. The chain employs TRBV28 and TRBJ2-7, with unresolved D. Germline V gene lookup returns CDR1 MDHEN and CDR2 SYDVKM. The CDR3 has 14 amino acids. Trimming left V 7 bases short and J 7 bases short, with 20 bases between.

This CDR3 reads CASSPTSGRAFVETQYF. Written as DNA, the CDR3 is TGCGCCAGCAGCCCGACTAGCGGGAGGGCCTTCGTAGAGACCCAGTACTTC. The chain has TRBV5-1 and TRBJ2-5; 14 nucleotides match TRBD2. CDR1 is SGHRS and CDR2 is YFSETQ in the germline V gene. This CDR3 comprises 17 residues. V lost 4 bases to trimming and J lost 4 bases; unmatched junction nucleotides: 9.

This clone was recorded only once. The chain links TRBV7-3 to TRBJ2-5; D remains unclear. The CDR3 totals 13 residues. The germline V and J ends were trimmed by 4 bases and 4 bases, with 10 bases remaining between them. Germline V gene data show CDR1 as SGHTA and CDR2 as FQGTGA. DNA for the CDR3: TGTGCCAGCAGCTCAGCACGGCGAGAGACCCAGTACTTC. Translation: CASSSARRETQYF.

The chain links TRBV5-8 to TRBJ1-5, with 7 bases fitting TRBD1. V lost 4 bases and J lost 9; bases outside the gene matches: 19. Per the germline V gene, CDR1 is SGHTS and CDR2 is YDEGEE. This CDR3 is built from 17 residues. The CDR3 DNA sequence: TGTGCCAGCAGCGCGGACTACGGGACAGCCAACCGGGCGCCCCAGCATTTT. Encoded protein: CASSADYGTANRAPQHF.

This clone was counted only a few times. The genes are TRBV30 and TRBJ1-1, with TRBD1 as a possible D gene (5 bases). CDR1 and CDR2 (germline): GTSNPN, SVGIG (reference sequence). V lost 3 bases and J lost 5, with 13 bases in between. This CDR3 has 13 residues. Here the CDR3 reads CAWRGRGRTEAFF. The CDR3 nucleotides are TGTGCCTGGAGGGGGAGGGGTAGAACTGAAGCTTTCTTT. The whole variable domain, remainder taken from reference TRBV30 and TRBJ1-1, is SQTIHQWPATLVQPVGSPLSLECTVEGTSNPNLYWYRQAAGRGLQLLFYSVGIGQISSEVPQNLSASRPQDRQFILSSKKLLLSDSGFYLCAWRGRGRTEAFFGQGTRLTVV.

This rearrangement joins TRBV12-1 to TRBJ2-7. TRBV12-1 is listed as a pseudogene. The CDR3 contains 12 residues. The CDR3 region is CASSPGHYEQYF. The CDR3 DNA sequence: TGTGCCAGCAGCCCGGGCCACTACGAGCAGTACTTC.

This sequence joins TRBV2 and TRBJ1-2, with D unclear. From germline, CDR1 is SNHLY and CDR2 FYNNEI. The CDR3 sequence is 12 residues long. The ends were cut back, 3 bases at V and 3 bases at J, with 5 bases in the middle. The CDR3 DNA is TGTGCCAGCAGTGAGCGGGACTATGGCTACACCTTC. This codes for CASSERDYGYTF. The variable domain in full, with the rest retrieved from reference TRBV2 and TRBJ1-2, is EPEVTQTPSHQVTQMGQEVILRCVPISNHLYFYWYRQILGQKVEFLVSFYNNEISEKSEIFDDQFSVERPDGSNFTLKIRSTKLEDSAMYFCASSERDYGYTFGSGTRLTVV.

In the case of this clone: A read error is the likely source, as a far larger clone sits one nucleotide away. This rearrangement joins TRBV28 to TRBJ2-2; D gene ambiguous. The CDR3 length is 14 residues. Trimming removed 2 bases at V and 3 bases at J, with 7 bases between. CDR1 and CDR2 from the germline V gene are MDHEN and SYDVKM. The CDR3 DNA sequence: TGTGCCAGCAGTTTAGAGGTGGACACCGGGGAGCTGTTTTTT. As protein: CASSLEVDTGELFF.